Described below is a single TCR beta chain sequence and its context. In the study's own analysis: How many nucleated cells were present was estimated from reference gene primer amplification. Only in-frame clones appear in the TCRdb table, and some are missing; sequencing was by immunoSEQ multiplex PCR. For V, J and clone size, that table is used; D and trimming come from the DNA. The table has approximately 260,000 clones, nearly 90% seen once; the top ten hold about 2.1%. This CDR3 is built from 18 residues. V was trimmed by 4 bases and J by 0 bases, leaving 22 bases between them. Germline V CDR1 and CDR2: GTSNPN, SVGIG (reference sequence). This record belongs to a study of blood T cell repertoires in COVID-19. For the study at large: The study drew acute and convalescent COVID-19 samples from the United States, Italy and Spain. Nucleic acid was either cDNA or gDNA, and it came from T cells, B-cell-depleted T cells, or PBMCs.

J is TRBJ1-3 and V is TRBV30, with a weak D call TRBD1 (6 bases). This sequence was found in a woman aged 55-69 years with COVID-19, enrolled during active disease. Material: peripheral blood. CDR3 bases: TGTGCCTGGACTCCTCCTGGAGCAGGGGCTGGCTCTGGAAACACCATATATTTT. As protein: CAWTPPGAGAGSGNTIYF.